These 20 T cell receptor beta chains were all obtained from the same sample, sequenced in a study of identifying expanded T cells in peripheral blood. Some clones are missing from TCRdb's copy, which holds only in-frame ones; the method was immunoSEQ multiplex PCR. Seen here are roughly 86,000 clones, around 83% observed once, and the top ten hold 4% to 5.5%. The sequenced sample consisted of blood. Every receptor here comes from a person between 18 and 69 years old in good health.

In nucleotides, the CDR3 is TGTGCCAGCAGCTCGTTAGCTTTAACCCGATACGAGCAGTACTTC. Protein product: CASSSLALTRYEQYF. The chain has TRBV11-3 and TRBJ2-7, with no clear D. The CDR3 length is 15 residues. Per germline, CDR1 SGHNT and CDR2 YENEEA. Deletions cut 4 bases from V and 4 bases from J, with 17 bases between.

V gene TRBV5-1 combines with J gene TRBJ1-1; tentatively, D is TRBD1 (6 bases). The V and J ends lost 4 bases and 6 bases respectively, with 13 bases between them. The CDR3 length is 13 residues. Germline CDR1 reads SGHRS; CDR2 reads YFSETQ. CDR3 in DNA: TGCGCCAGCAGCCAAGAACAGGGCGCTGAAGCTTTCTTT. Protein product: CASSQEQGAEAFF.

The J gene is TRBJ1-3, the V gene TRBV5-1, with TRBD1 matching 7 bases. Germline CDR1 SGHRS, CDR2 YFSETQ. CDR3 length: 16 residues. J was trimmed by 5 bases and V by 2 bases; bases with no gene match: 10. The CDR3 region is CASSFGGAGGRNTIYF. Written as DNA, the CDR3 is TGCGCCAGCAGCTTTGGCGGGGCAGGGGGTCGAAACACCATATATTTT.

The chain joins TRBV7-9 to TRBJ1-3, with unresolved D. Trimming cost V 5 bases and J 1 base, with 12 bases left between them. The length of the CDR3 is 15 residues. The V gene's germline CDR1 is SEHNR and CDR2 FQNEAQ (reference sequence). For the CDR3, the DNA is TGTGCCAGCAGCGGAGAGACCGAGTCTGGAAACACCATATATTTT. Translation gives CASSGETESGNTIYF.

The CDR3 region is CAISYTGELFF. CDR3 DNA sequence: TGTGCCATCAGTTACACCGGGGAGCTGTTTTTT. The V and J genes are TRBV10-3 and TRBJ2-2, with unresolved D. The CDR3 length is 11 residues. Between the trimmed V and J ends, which lost 5 bases and 3 bases, there was a span of 1 base. Germline-derived CDR1 and CDR2 are ENHRY and SYGVKD.

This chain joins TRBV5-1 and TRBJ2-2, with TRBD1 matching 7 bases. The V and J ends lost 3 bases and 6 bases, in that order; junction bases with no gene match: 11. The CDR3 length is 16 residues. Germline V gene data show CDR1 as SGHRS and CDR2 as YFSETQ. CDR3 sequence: CASSWADRRNAGELFF. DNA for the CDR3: TGCGCCAGCAGCTGGGCGGACAGGCGTAACGCCGGGGAGCTGTTTTTT.

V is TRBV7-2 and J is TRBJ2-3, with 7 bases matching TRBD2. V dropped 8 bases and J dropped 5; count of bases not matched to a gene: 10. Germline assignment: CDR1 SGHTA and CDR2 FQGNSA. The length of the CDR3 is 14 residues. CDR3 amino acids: CASRLGRGLDTQYF. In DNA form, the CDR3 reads TGTGCCAGCCGTCTTGGGCGGGGGTTAGATACGCAGTATTTT.

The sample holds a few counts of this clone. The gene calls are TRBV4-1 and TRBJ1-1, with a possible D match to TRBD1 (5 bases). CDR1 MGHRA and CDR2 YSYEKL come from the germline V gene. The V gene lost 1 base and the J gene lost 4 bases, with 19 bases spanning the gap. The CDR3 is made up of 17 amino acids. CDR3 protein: CASSQVLPQNRITEAFF. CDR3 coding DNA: TGCGCCAGCAGCCAAGTACTCCCTCAAAACAGGATCACTGAAGCTTTCTTT.

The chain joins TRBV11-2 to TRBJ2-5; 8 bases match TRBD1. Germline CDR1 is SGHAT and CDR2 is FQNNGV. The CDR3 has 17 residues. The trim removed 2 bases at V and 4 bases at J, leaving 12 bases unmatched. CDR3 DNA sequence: TGTGCCAGCAGCTTATTCCAAGGACAGGGACGTTTAGAGACCCAGTACTTC. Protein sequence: CASSLFQGQGRLETQYF.

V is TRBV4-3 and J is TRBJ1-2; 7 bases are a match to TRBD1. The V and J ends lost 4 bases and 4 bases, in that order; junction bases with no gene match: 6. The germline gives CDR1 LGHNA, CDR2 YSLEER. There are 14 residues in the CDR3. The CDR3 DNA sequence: TGCGCCAGCAGCCCGGGAGACAGGGTCTATGGCTACACCTTC. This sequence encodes CASSPGDRVYGYTF.

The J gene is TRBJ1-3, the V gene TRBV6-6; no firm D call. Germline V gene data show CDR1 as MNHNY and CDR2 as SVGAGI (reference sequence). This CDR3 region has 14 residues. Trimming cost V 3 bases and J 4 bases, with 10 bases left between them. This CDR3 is CASSYDAAGNTIYF. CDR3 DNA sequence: TGTGCCAGCAGTTATGATGCGGCAGGAAACACCATATATTTT.

The CDR3 bases are TGTGCCAGCAGCTCCCGTAGTCGGCGAGGCACCGGGGAGCTGTTTTTT. This translates into CASSSRSRRGTGELFF. The V call is TRBV11-3, the J call TRBJ2-2; no clear D gene. Between the trimmed V and J ends, which lost 4 bases and 4 bases, there was a span of 16 bases. Germline V CDR1 and CDR2: SGHNT, YENEEA. This CDR3 spans 16 amino acids.

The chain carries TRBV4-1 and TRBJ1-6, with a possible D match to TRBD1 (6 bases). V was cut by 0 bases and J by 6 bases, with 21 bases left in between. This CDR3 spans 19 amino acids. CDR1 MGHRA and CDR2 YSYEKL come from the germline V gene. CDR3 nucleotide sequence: TGCGCCAGCAGCCAAGAGGGGCCTGACAGGTTTCAACTTAATTCACCCCTCCACTTT. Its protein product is CASSQEGPDRFQLNSPLHF.

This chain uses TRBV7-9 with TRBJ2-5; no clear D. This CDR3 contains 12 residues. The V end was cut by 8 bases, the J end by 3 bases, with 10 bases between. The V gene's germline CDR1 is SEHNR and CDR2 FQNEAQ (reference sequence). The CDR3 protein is CASLSLEETQYF. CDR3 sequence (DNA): TGTGCCAGCCTGAGCTTGGAAGAGACCCAGTACTTC.

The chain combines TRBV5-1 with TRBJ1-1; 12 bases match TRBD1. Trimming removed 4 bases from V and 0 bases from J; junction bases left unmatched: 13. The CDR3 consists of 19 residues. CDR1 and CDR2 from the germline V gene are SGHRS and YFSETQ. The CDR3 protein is CASSPGTGGPNILNTEAFF. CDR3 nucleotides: TGCGCCAGCAGCCCTGGGACAGGGGGCCCCAATATTCTGAACACTGAAGCTTTCTTT.

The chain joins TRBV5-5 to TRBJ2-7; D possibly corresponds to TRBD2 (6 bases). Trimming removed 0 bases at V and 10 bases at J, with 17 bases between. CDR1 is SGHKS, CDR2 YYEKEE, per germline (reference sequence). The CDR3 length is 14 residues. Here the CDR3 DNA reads TGTGCCAGCAGCTTGGAGTGGACCGGGGGATTCCAGTACTTC. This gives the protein CASSLEWTGGFQYF.

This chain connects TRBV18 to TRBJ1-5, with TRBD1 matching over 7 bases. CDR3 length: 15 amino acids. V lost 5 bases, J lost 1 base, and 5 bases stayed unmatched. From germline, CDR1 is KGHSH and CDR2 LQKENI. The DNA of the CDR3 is TGTGCCAGCTCAGAAGGACAGGTGAGCAATCAGCCCCAGCATTTT. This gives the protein CASSEGQVSNQPQHF.

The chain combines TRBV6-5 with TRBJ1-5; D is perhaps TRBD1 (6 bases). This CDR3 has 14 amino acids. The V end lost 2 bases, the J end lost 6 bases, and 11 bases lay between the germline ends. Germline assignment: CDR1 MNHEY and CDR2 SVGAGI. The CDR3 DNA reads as TGTGCCAGCAGTTACAGGGGGATGGGTCAGCCCCAGCATTTT. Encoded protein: CASSYRGMGQPQHF.

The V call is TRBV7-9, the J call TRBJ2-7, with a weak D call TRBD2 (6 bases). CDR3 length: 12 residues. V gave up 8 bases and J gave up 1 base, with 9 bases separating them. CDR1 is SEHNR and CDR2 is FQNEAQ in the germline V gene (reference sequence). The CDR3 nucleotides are TGTGCCAGCCAGGGAGGATCCTACGAGCAGTACTTC. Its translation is CASQGGSYEQYF.

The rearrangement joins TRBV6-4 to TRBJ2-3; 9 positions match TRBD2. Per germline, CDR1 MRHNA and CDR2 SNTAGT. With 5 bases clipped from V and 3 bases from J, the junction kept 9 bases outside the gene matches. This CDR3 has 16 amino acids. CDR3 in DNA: TGTGCCAGCAGTCATCGGGCTAGCGGGGCGACAGATACGCAGTATTTT. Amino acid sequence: CASSHRASGATDTQYF.